This note documents a single TCR beta chain sequence. The authors' processing: The assay estimated nucleated cells by amplifying reference gene primers. Using immunoSEQ multiplex PCR, the repertoire was profiled, and TCRdb retains in-frame clones only, with some absent. V and J calls and clone size follow that table, whereas D and trimming were derived from the DNA. The sample consists of more than 110,000 clones, around 89% of them appearing once. This sample was included in a study of blood T cell repertoires in COVID-19. Study overall: Researchers got acute and convalescent COVID-19 samples from the United States, Italy and Spain. T cells, B-cell-depleted T cells, or PBMCs supplied cDNA or gDNA.

Germline V gene lookup returns CDR1 SGHDT and CDR2 YYEEEE. The CDR3 sequence is 13 residues long. The junction had 2 bases not matched to a gene; V was cut back by 2 bases and J by 6 bases. This receptor was taken from a man aged 55 to 70 with active or convalescent COVID-19. Input material: peripheral blood. The chain links TRBV5-6 to TRBJ1-2; 9 positions match TRBD1. CDR3 residues: CASSFYRGHGYTF. As DNA, the CDR3 is TGTGCCAGCAGCTTTTACAGGGGGCATGGCTACACCTTC.